This entry lists 32 T cell receptor beta chains sequenced from one sample in a study of CD8 T cells in ankylosing spondylitis. One entry per CDR3 protein, called by TCRdb with MiXCR from the 5' RACE reads. The sample holds approximately 130,000 distinct CDR3 sequences; over 7% are singletons and the top ten take approximately 3.6%. Specimen: blood, either unsorted or a sorted T cell fraction (not recorded which). The receptors derive from a male donor with ankylosing spondylitis or in good health (not recorded which).

This clonotype was counted ten times or more. This rearrangement joins TRBV28 to TRBJ2-4, with 9 bases lining up with TRBD1. The CDR3 is 17 residues long. J lost 2 bases, V lost 5 bases, and 10 bases had no gene match. Germline lookup yields CDR1 MDHEN and CDR2 SYDVKM. In nucleotides, the CDR3 is TGTGCCAGCAGTGTACGCACAGGGGGCGCCTCCAAAAACATTCAGTACTTC. It yields the protein CASSVRTGGASKNIQYF.

This clonotype was found a few times. The V call is TRBV4-3, the J call TRBJ1-2; the match to TRBD1 covers 7 bases. The germline CDR1 and CDR2 sequences are LGHNA and YSLEER. Trimming cost V 3 bases and J 6 bases; bases outside gene matches: 4. The CDR3 is 13 amino acids. The CDR3 DNA sequence: TGCGCCAGCAGCCAGGAGGGGGCGGATGGCTACACCTTC. It codes for CASSQEGADGYTF.

As to this clonotype: A read error may produce the germline difference seen at one junction end. The CDR3 DNA sequence: TGCGCCAGCAGCTTGACAGGTAGAGGGGCCAACGGCCTGACTTTC. Protein: CASSLTGRGANGLTF. The gene calls are TRBV5-1 and TRBJ2-6; D tentatively reads TRBD1 or TRBD2 (5 bases each). The length of the CDR3 is 15 residues. The germline gives CDR1 SGHRS, CDR2 YFSETQ. Together with reference TRBV5-1 and TRBJ2-6, the CDR3 gives the full variable domain: KAGVTQTPRYLIKTRGQQVTLSCSPISGHRSVSWYQQTPGQGLQFLFEYFSETQRNKGNFPGRFSGRQFSNSRSEMNVSTLELGDSALYLCASSLTGRGANGLTFGAGSRLTVL.

This clonotype was counted ten times or more. The genes are TRBV29-1 and TRBJ2-1; tentatively, D is TRBD1 (8 bases). In germline, CDR1 is SQVTM, CDR2 ANQGSEA. This CDR3 has 17 residues. V was shortened by 7 bases and J by 3 bases, with 25 bases between the two germline ends. CDR3 nucleotide sequence: TGCAGCGCGGGGGGCGGGACAGGAGGAATTCACTACAATGAGCAGTTCTTC. Amino acid sequence: CSAGGGTGGIHYNEQFF.

This clonotype was seen at least ten times. The chain links TRBV12-3 or TRBV12-4 to TRBJ2-5; D gene unclear. Trimming cost V 2 bases and J 6 bases, with 7 bases left between them. The CDR3 is 12 residues long. CDR3 DNA: TGTGCCAGCAGTTTACAGGATCAGACCCAGTACTTC. Translation: CASSLQDQTQYF.

On this clonotype itself: This may arise from a read error, as a much more abundant clone is one base away. The chain recombines TRBV6-2 or TRBV6-3 with TRBJ2-7, with TRBD1 matching over 9 bases. Germline values: CDR1 MNHEY, CDR2 SVGEGT. CDR3 size: 13 residues. CDR3 DNA sequence: TGTGCCAGCAGAGGACAGGGGCTCCACGACCAGTACTTC. Translating it yields CASRGQGLHDQYF.

The genes are TRBV15 and TRBJ2-5, with TRBD1 identical over 7 bases. Per the germline V gene, CDR1 is LNHNV and CDR2 is YYDKDF (reference sequence). CDR3 length: 16 amino acids. V was pared by 0 bases and J by 2 bases, with 6 bases of the junction left unmatched. CDR3 region: CATSRDVGQSQETQYF. CDR3 bases: TGTGCCACCAGCAGAGATGTGGGACAGTCACAAGAGACCCAGTACTTC.

This clonotype was seen a few times. The chain recombines TRBV15 with TRBJ2-5; D is ambiguous. The CDR3 extends over 16 amino acids. Germline V gene data show CDR1 as LNHNV and CDR2 as YYDKDF (reference sequence). The ends were cut back, 2 bases at V and 4 bases at J, with 17 bases in the middle. This chain's CDR3 is CATSRFPSGTAETQYF. DNA of the CDR3: TGTGCCACCAGCAGATTTCCTTCTGGAACAGCAGAGACCCAGTACTTC.

The chain combines TRBV7-9 with TRBJ2-6, with a possible D match to TRBD2 (5 bases). V was cut by 0 bases and J by 2 bases, with 8 bases left in between. This CDR3 spans 16 amino acids. The V gene's germline CDR1 is SEHNR and CDR2 FQNEAQ (reference sequence). CDR3 residues: CASSLARGAGANVLTF. Here the CDR3 DNA reads TGTGCCAGCAGCTTAGCCCGGGGAGCTGGGGCCAACGTCCTGACTTTC.

This clonotype was seen ten or more times. The chain is built from TRBV29-1 and TRBJ2-7, with 11 nucleotides matching TRBD2. The CDR3 is 14 amino acids. Per germline, CDR1 SQVTM and CDR2 ANQGSEA. The ends lost 4 bases at V and 4 bases at J; junction bases unmatched: 6. The CDR3 bases are TGCAGCGTTGTCGGTAGCGGGAGGGAGTACGAGCAGTACTTC. This translates into CSVVGSGREYEQYF.

The chain couples TRBV7-8 to TRBJ2-2; 7 bases agree with TRBD1. CDR1 and CDR2 from the germline V gene are SGHVS and FQNEAQ. There are 14 residues in the CDR3. V dropped 5 bases and J dropped 7; count of bases not matched to a gene: 7. The DNA of the CDR3 is TGTGCCAGCAGCCCAAGGGGGCGCGACGGGGAGCTGTTTTTT. This sequence encodes CASSPRGRDGELFF.

This clonotype was seen more than once but under ten times. The chain joins TRBV4-1 to TRBJ2-2; TRBD1 might be the D (6 bases). The CDR3 extends over 14 amino acids. The germline V gene has CDR1 MGHRA and CDR2 YSYEKL. V lost 4 bases and J lost 6, with 12 bases in between. CDR3 region: CASSRDNESGELFF. CDR3 nucleotides: TGCGCCAGCAGCCGGGACAACGAGTCCGGGGAGCTGTTTTTT.

The chain employs TRBV29-1 and TRBJ2-3, with D hard to call. CDR1 and CDR2 from the germline V gene are SQVTM and ANQGSEA. V was clipped by 0 bases and J by 2 bases, with 0 bases between them. The CDR3 consists of 11 residues. The CDR3 spells CSVEDTDTQYF. The CDR3, as DNA: TGCAGCGTTGAAGACACAGATACGCAGTATTTT.

This clonotype has at least ten counts. The chain is built from TRBV9 and TRBJ2-7; D perhaps matches TRBD1 (6 bases). The CDR3 spans 17 residues. Germline V lookup: CDR1 SGDLS, CDR2 YYNGEE. The V end was cut by 2 bases, the J end by 2 bases, with 20 bases between. CDR3 region: CASSVRRDTVYPYEQYF. The CDR3 region has the DNA TGTGCCAGCAGCGTTAGAAGGGACACAGTATACCCCTACGAGCAGTACTTC.

The V gene is TRBV19, the J gene TRBJ1-5, with 7 bases lining up with TRBD1. J gave up 3 bases and V 5 bases, and 4 bases lay outside the gene matches. Per germline, CDR1 LNHDA and CDR2 SQIVND (reference sequence). The CDR3 contains 14 residues. CDR3 sequence reads: CASSQGQYNQPQHF. Written as DNA, the CDR3 is TGTGCCAGTAGTCAGGGACAGTACAATCAGCCCCAGCATTTT.

This clonotype was seen a few times. The chain couples TRBV7-8 to TRBJ2-5; 7 bases align to TRBD2. The CDR3 sequence is 14 residues long. Trimming took 2 bases from V and 4 from J; bases not matched to a gene: 4. Germline CDR1 is SGHVS and CDR2 is FQNEAQ. The CDR3 protein is CASSLFGLGETQYF. The CDR3 nucleotides are TGTGCCAGCAGCTTATTTGGACTAGGAGAGACCCAGTACTTC.

In its sample, this clonotype was seen a few times. The rearrangement links TRBV5-1 to TRBJ2-2; D uncertain. The CDR3 is 15 amino acids. V was shortened by 6 bases and J by 0 bases, with 12 bases between the two germline ends. Germline values: CDR1 SGHRS, CDR2 YFSETQ. The CDR3 reads CASKRADPNTGELFF. CDR3 nucleotide sequence: TGCGCCAGCAAACGGGCAGATCCGAACACCGGGGAGCTGTTTTTT.

The chain employs TRBV7-3 and TRBJ2-3; TRBD2 aligns across 7 bases. CDR1 SGHTA and CDR2 FQGTGA come from the germline V gene. The J segment lost 1 base and the V segment lost 1 base, leaving 17 bases of the junction unmatched. The CDR3 has 20 amino acids. The CDR3 nucleotides read TGTGCCAGCAGCTTAAGGGATGGTGGGAGGGGAGTGGGTGGCACAGATACGCAGTATTTT. Its translation is CASSLRDGGRGVGGTDTQYF. The full variable domain, with the rest looked up from reference TRBV7-3 and TRBJ2-3, is GAGVSQTPSNKVTEKGKYVELRCDPISGHTALYWYRQSLGQGPEFLIYFQGTGAADDSGLPNDRFFAVRPEGSVSTLKIQRTERGDSAVYLCASSLRDGGRGVGGTDTQYFGPGTRLTVL.

Many counts were recorded for this clonotype. This chain connects TRBV29-1 to TRBJ2-1; TRBD2 aligns across 7 bases. The CDR3 spans 15 residues. The germline gives CDR1 SQVTM, CDR2 ANQGSEA. The V segment lost 6 bases and the J segment 3 bases; nucleotides outside the gene matches: 11. DNA of the CDR3: TGCAGCGTCCGACTAGCCAGAGATGTCTACAATGAGCAGTTCTTC. As protein: CSVRLARDVYNEQFF.

This clonotype was counted a few times. The chain couples TRBV20-1 to TRBJ2-2, with D tentatively TRBD2 (5 bases). The germline V gene has CDR1 DFQATT and CDR2 SNEGSKA (reference sequence). The CDR3 totals 16 residues. This chain's CDR3 is CSVRRVEFANTGELFF. The CDR3 region has the DNA TGCAGCGTTCGGCGGGTCGAGTTCGCGAACACCGGGGAGCTGTTTTTT.

This clonotype came up a few times. The gene calls are TRBV7-8 and TRBJ2-2, with TRBD2 matching over 8 bases. CDR3 size: 16 residues. CDR1 is SGHVS, CDR2 FQNEAQ, per germline. V was pared by 5 bases and J by 2 bases, with 7 bases of the junction left unmatched. DNA for the CDR3: TGTGCCAGCAGCCCCCGGACTAGCAGAAACACCGGGGAGCTGTTTTTT. This sequence encodes CASSPRTSRNTGELFF.

This clonotype was counted ten times or more. V gene TRBV7-2 combines with J gene TRBJ2-2; D may be TRBD2 (5 bases). From germline, CDR1 is SGHTA and CDR2 FQGNSA. Trimming removed 5 bases at V and 6 bases at J, with 16 bases between. The CDR3 has 15 residues. In DNA form, the CDR3 reads TGTGCCAGCAGCCCCCGAGCGGATGTTCCCGGGGAGCTGTTTTTT. It translates to CASSPRADVPGELFF.

This clonotype was detected ten times or more. The V gene is TRBV11-1, the J gene TRBJ2-6, with D maybe TRBD1 (5 bases). Germline-derived CDR1 and CDR2 are SGHAT and FQDESV (reference sequence). The CDR3 is 15 amino acids. V lost 5 bases and J 1 base, leaving 9 bases between the germline ends. The CDR3: CASSTGHSGANVLTF. The DNA of the CDR3 is TGTGCCAGCAGCACAGGACATTCTGGGGCCAACGTCCTGACTTTC. The whole variable domain, remainder taken from reference TRBV11-1 and TRBJ2-6, is EAEVAQSPRYKITEKSQAVAFWCDPISGHATLYWYRQILGQGPELLVQFQDESVVDDSQLPKDRFSAERLKGVDSTLKIQPAELGDSAMYLCASSTGHSGANVLTFGAGSRLTVL.

The chain couples TRBV6-1 to TRBJ2-5; D not resolved. This CDR3 is built from 14 residues. V lost 6 bases, J lost 5 bases, and 16 bases lay in between. The germline V gene encodes CDR1 MNHNS and CDR2 SASEGT. DNA for the CDR3: TGTGCCAGCAGGTCGGGCCTCCTGTCTGAGACCCAGTACTTC. It codes for CASRSGLLSETQYF.

In its sample, this clonotype was seen many times. This CDR3 is CATLLGNGDEQFF. In DNA, the CDR3 is TGTGCCACCCTACTCGGTAACGGGGATGAGCAGTTCTTC. V and J are TRBV5-6 and TRBJ2-1; D perhaps matches TRBD2 (5 bases). The CDR3 consists of 13 residues. The V end was cut by 9 bases, the J end by 8 bases, with 18 bases between. The germline gives CDR1 SGHDT, CDR2 YYEEEE.

This clonotype was recorded at least ten times. The chain links TRBV29-1 to TRBJ2-5; D is possibly TRBD1 (6 bases). CDR1 and CDR2 (germline): SQVTM, ANQGSEA. This CDR3 spans 12 amino acids. V lost 6 bases to trimming and J lost 5 bases, with 13 bases between them. CDR3: CSVRGGGETQYF. The CDR3, as DNA: TGCAGCGTCAGGGGCGGAGGCGAGACCCAGTACTTC.

This clonotype appeared a few times. The chain is built from TRBV20-1 and TRBJ2-7; 7 positions agree with TRBD2. The CDR3 is 13 amino acids. V shed 3 bases, J shed 5 bases, and the junction held 7 bases outside the gene matches. CDR1 and CDR2 (germline): DFQATT, SNEGSKA (reference sequence). CDR3 in amino acids: CSARTRGGDEQYF. The CDR3 DNA reads TGCAGTGCTAGGACCCGGGGAGGGGACGAGCAGTACTTC.

This clonotype was counted ten times or more. V and J are TRBV5-1 and TRBJ2-7; 10 bases line up with TRBD2. Per the germline V gene, CDR1 is SGHRS and CDR2 is YFSETQ. Trimming cost V 1 base and J 4 bases; bases outside gene matches: 8. There are 16 residues in the CDR3. The CDR3 is CASSLSSGSLGYEQYF. CDR3 DNA: TGCGCCAGCAGCTTGTCTAGCGGGAGTCTCGGGTACGAGCAGTACTTC.

The chain joins TRBV7-2 to TRBJ2-7, with no clear D. CDR1 is SGHTA, CDR2 FQGNSA, per germline. Trimming removed 4 bases from V and 6 bases from J, with 19 bases in between. This CDR3 has 15 amino acids. This CDR3 reads CASSSSIVGLGEQYF. CDR3 nucleotides: TGTGCCAGCAGCTCGTCGATTGTGGGGTTAGGCGAGCAGTACTTC.

The chain uses TRBV5-1 and TRBJ2-6; no definite D call. The germline CDR1 and CDR2 sequences are SGHRS and YFSETQ. This CDR3 has 13 residues. Between the trimmed V and J ends, which lost 4 bases and 4 bases, there was a span of 6 bases. The CDR3 region has the DNA TGCGCCAGCAGCCCCCAGGGGGCCAACGTCCTGACTTTC. Translating it yields CASSPQGANVLTF.

The chain combines TRBV7-3 with TRBJ2-1; 7 nucleotides agree with TRBD2. The junction had 13 bases not matched to a gene; V was cut back by 5 bases and J by 6 bases. The CDR3 runs 16 residues. Germline V gene lookup returns CDR1 SGHTA and CDR2 FQGTGA. The CDR3 region is CASSLTWEERGNEQFF. DNA for the CDR3: TGTGCCAGCAGCCTGACCTGGGAGGAGCGGGGCAATGAGCAGTTCTTC.

The sample holds many counts of this clonotype. The chain combines TRBV12-3 or TRBV12-4 with TRBJ2-2; D not certain. Trimming cost V 3 bases and J 7 bases, with 3 bases left between them. CDR3 length: 11 amino acids. Here the CDR3 reads CASSFHGELFF. The CDR3 DNA sequence: TGTGCCAGCAGTTTCCACGGGGAGCTGTTTTTT.